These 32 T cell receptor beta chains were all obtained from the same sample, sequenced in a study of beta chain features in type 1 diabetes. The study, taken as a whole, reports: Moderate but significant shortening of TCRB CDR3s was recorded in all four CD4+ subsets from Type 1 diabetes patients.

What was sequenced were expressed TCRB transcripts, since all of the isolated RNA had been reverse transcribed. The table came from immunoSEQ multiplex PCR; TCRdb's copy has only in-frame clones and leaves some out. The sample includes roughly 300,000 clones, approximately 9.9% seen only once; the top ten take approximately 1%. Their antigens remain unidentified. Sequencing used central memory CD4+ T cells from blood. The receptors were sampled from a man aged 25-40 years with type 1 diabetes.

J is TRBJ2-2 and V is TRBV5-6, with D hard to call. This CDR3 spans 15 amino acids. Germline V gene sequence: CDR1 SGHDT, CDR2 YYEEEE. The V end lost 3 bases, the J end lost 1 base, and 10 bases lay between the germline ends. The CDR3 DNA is TGTGCCAGCAGCTCAGTCCACAAGAACACCGGGGAGCTGTTTTTT. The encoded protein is CASSSVHKNTGELFF.

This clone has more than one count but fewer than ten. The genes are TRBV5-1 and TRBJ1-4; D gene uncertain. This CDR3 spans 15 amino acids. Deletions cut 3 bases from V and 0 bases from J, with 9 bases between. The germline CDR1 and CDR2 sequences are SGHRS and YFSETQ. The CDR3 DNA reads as TGCGCCAGCAGCTCGACCGGGACAACTAATGAAAAACTGTTTTTT. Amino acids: CASSSTGTTNEKLFF.

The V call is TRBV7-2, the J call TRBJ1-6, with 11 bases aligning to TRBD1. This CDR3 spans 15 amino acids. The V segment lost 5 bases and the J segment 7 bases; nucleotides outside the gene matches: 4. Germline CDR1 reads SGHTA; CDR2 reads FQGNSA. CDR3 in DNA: TGTGCCAGCAGCGGGGACAGGGGGAGCAATTCACCCCTCCACTTT. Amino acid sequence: CASSGDRGSNSPLHF. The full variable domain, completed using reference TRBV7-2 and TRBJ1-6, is GAGVSQSPSNKVTEKGKDVELRCDPISGHTALYWYRQSLGQGLEFLIYFQGNSAPDKSGLPSDRFSAERTGGSVSTLTIQRTQQEDSAVYLCASSGDRGSNSPLHFGNGTRLTVT.

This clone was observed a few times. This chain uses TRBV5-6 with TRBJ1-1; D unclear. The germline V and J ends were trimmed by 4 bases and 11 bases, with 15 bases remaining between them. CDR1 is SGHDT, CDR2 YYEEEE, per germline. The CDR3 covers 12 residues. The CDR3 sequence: CASSLTEGWAFF. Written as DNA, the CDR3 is TGTGCCAGCAGCCTGACGGAGGGATGGGCTTTCTTT.

The CDR3 nucleotides read TGTGCCAGTACCGTTACAGGGGGCACAGATACGCAGTATTTT. Residues: CASTVTGGTDTQYF. The J gene is TRBJ2-3, the V gene TRBV5-4, with TRBD1 identical over 7 bases. Germline lookup yields CDR1 SGHNT and CDR2 YYREEE (reference sequence). Trimming took 8 bases from V and 1 from J; bases not matched to a gene: 7. The CDR3 is 14 amino acids.

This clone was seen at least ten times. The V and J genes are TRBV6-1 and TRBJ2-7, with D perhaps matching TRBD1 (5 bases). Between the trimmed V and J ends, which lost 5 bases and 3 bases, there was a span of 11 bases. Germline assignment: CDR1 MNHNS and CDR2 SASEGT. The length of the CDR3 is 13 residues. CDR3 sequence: CASSPDSLYEQYF. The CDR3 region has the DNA TGTGCCAGCAGTCCCGACAGTCTCTACGAGCAGTACTTC.

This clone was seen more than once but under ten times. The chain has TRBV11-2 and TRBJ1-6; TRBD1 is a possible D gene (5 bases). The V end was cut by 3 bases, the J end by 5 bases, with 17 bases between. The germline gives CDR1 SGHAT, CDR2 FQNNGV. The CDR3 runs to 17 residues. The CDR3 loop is CASSFGLGQGDNSPLHF. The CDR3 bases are TGTGCCAGCAGCTTCGGCCTCGGGCAGGGAGATAATTCACCCCTCCACTTT.

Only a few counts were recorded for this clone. CDR3: CASSLDGIYEQYF. CDR3 nucleotide sequence: TGTGCCAGCAGCTTAGACGGGATCTACGAGCAGTACTTC. The chain recombines TRBV7-2 with TRBJ2-7; possibly TRBD2 for D (5 bases). The V and J ends lost 1 base and 3 bases respectively, with 7 bases between them. The CDR3 is made up of 13 amino acids. Germline CDR1 is SGHTA and CDR2 is FQGNSA.

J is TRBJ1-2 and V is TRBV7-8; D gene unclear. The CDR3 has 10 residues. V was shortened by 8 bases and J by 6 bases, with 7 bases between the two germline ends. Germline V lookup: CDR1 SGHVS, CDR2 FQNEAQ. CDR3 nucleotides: TGTGCCAGCGGGCAGGATGGCTACACCTTC. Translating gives CASGQDGYTF.

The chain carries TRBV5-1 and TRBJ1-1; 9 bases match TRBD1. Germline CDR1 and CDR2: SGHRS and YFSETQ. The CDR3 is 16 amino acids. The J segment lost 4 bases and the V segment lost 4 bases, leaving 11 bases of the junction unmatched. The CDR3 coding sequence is TGCGCCAGCAGCCCGTGGAACAGGGGGCACGGCACTGAAGCTTTCTTT. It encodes CASSPWNRGHGTEAFF.

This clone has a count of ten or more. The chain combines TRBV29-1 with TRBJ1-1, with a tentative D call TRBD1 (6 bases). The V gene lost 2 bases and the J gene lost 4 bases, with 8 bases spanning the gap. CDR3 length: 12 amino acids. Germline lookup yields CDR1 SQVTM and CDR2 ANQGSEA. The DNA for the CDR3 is TGCAGCGTTGAACAAGGGGGCACTGAAGCTTTCTTT. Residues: CSVEQGGTEAFF.

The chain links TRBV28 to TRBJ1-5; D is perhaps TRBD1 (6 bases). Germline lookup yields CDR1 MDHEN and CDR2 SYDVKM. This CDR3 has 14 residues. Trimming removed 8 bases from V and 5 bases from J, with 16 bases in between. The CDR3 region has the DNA TGTGCCAGCGAGAAGGGGGGGTCCCATCAGCCCCAGCATTTT. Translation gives CASEKGGSHQPQHF.

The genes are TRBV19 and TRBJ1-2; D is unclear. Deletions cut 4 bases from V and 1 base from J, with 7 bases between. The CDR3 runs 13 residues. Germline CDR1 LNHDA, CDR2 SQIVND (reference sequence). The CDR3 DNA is TGTGCCAGTAGTAGGACTGATAACTATGGCTACACCTTC. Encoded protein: CASSRTDNYGYTF. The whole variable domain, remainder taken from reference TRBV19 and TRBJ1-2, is DGGITQSPKYLFRKEGQNVTLSCEQNLNHDAMYWYRQDPGQGLRLIYYSQIVNDFQKGDIAEGYSVSREKKESFPLTVTSAQKNPTAFYLCASSRTDNYGYTFGSGTRLTVV.

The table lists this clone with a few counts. The CDR3 here is CASSSNPPLHF. The CDR3 region has the DNA TGTGCCAGCAGCTCAAATCCACCCCTCCACTTT. The V gene is TRBV7-2, the J gene TRBJ1-6; D is ambiguous. Trimming removed 4 bases at V and 11 bases at J, with 6 bases between. Germline CDR1 SGHTA, CDR2 FQGNSA. This CDR3 is built from 11 residues.

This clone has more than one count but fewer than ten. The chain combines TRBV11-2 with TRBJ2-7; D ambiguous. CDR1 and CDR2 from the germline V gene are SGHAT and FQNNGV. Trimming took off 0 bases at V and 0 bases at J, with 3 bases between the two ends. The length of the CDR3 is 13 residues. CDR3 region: CASSLDTSYEQYF. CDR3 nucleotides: TGTGCCAGCAGCTTAGACACCTCCTACGAGCAGTACTTC. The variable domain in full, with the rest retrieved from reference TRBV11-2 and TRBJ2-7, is EAGVAQSPRYKIIEKRQSVAFWCNPISGHATLYWYQQILGQGPKLLIQFQNNGVVDDSQLPKDRFSAERLKGVDSTLKIQPAKLEDSAVYLCASSLDTSYEQYFGPGTRLTVT.

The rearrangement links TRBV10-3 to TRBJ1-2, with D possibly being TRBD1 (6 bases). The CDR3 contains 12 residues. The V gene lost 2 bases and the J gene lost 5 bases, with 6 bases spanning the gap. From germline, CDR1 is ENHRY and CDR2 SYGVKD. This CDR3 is CAISETGYGYTF. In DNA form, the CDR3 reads TGTGCCATCAGTGAGACAGGGTATGGCTACACCTTC.

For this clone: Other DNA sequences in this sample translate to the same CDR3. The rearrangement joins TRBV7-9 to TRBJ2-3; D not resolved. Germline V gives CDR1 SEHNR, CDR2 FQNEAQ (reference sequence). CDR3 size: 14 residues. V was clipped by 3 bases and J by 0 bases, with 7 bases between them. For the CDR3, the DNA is TGTGCCAGCAGCTTTGGAACTAGCACAGATACGCAGTATTTT. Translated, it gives CASSFGTSTDTQYF.

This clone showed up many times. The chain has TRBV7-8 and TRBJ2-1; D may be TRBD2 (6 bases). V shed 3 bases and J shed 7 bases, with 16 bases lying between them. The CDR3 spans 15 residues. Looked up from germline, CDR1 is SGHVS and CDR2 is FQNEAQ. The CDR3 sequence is CASSLLGDSSNEQFF. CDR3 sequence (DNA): TGTGCCAGCAGCTTGTTGGGGGACTCCTCGAATGAGCAGTTCTTC.

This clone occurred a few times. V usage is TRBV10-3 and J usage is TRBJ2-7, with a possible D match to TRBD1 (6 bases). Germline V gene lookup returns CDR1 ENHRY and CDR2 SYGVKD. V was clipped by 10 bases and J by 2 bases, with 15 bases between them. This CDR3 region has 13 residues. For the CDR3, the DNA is TGTGCCACCGCGGACAGCGTTCCCTACGAGCAGTACTTC. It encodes CATADSVPYEQYF.

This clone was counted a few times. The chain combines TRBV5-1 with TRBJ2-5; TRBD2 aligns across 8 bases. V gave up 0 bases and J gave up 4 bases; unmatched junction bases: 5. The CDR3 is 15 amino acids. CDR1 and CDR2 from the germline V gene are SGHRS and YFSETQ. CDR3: CASSLAEAGVETQYF. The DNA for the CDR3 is TGCGCCAGCAGCTTGGCCGAAGCGGGGGTAGAGACCCAGTACTTC. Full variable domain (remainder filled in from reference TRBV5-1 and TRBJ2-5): KAGVTQTPRYLIKTRGQQVTLSCSPISGHRSVSWYQQTPGQGLQFLFEYFSETQRNKGNFPGRFSGRQFSNSRSEMNVSTLELGDSALYLCASSLAEAGVETQYFGPGTRLLVL.

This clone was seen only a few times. The CDR3 sequence is CASTSGTDYNEQFF. CDR3 DNA sequence: TGTGCCAGTACCTCCGGGACCGACTACAATGAGCAGTTCTTC. V is TRBV19 and J is TRBJ2-1; D possibly uses TRBD1 or TRBD2 (5 bases each). Germline V lookup: CDR1 LNHDA, CDR2 SQIVND (reference sequence). Between the trimmed V and J ends, which lost 7 bases and 3 bases, there was a span of 13 bases. This CDR3 has 14 amino acids.

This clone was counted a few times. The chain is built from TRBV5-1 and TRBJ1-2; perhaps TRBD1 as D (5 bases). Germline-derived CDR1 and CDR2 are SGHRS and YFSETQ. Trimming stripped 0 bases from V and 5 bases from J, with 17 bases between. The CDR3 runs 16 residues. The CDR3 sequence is CASSLASGTPPYGYTF. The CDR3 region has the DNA TGCGCCAGCAGCTTGGCCTCGGGGACGCCGCCTTATGGCTACACCTTC.

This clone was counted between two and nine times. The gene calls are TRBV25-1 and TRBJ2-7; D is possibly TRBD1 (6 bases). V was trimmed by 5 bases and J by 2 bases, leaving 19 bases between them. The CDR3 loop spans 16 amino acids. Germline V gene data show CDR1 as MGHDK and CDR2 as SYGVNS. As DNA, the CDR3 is TGTGCCAGCAGTCTTGGACAGAGTCAAGGCCCCTACGAGCAGTACTTC. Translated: CASSLGQSQGPYEQYF.

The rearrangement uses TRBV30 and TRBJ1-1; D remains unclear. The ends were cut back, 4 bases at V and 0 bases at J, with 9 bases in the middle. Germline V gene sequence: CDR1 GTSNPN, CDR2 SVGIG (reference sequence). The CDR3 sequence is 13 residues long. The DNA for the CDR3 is TGTGCCTGGAATCGCCAAATGAACACTGAAGCTTTCTTT. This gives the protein CAWNRQMNTEAFF. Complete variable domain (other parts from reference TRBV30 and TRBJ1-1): SQTIHQWPATLVQPVGSPLSLECTVEGTSNPNLYWYRQAAGRGLQLLFYSVGIGQISSEVPQNLSASRPQDRQFILSSKKLLLSDSGFYLCAWNRQMNTEAFFGQGTRLTVV.

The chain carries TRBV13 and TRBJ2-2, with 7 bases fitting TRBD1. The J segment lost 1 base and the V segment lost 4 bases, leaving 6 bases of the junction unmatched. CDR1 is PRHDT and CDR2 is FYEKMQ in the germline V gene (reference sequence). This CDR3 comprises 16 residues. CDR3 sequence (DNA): TGTGCCAGCAGCTCGCACGGGACAGTGAACACCGGGGAGCTGTTTTTT. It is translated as CASSSHGTVNTGELFF.

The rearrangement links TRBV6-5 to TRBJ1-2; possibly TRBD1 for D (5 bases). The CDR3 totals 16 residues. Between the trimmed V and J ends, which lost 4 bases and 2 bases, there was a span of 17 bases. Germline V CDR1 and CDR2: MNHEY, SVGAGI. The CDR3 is CASSSARQSANYGYTF. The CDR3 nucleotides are TGTGCCAGCAGTTCAGCTAGACAGTCTGCAAACTATGGCTACACCTTC.

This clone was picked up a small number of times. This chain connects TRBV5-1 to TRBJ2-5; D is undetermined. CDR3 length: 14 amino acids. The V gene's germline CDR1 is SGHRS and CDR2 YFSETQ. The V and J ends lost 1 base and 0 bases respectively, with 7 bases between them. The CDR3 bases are TGCGCCAGCAGCTTGTTAGGGCACCAAGAGACCCAGTACTTC. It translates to CASSLLGHQETQYF.

The CDR3 loop reads CASSGWLTTGELFF. For the CDR3, the DNA is TGTGCCAGCAGTGGGTGGCTGACCACCGGGGAGCTGTTTTTT. This chain links TRBV2 with TRBJ2-2; D uncertain. This CDR3 has 14 amino acids. Germline values: CDR1 SNHLY, CDR2 FYNNEI. V shed 4 bases and J shed 4 bases, with 10 bases lying between them.

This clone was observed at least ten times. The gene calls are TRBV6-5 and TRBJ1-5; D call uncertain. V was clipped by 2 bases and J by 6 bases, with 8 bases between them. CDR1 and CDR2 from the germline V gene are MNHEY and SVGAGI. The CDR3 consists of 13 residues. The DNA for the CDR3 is TGTGCCAGCAGTTACGGTGATGGTCAGCCCCAGCATTTT. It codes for CASSYGDGQPQHF.

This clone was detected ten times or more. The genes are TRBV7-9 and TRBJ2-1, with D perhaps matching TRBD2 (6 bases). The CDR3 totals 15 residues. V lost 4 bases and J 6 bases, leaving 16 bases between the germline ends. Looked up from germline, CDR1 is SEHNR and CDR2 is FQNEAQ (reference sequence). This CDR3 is CASSSLGGLLNEQFF. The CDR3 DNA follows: TGTGCCAGCAGCTCCCTCGGGGGTTTACTCAATGAGCAGTTCTTC.

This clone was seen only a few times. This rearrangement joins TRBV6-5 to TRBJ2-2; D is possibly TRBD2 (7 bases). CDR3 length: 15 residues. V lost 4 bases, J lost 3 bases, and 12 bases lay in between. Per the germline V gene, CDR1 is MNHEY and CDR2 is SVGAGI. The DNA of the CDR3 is TGTGCCAGCAGTTTACAGGGAGGGCACACCGGGGAGCTGTTTTTT. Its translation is CASSLQGGHTGELFF.

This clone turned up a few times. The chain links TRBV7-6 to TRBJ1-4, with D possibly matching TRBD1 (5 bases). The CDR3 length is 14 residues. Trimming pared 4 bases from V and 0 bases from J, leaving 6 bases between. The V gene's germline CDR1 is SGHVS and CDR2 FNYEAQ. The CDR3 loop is CASSSQATNEKLFF. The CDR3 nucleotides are TGTGCCAGCAGCTCACAGGCAACTAATGAAAAACTGTTTTTT.